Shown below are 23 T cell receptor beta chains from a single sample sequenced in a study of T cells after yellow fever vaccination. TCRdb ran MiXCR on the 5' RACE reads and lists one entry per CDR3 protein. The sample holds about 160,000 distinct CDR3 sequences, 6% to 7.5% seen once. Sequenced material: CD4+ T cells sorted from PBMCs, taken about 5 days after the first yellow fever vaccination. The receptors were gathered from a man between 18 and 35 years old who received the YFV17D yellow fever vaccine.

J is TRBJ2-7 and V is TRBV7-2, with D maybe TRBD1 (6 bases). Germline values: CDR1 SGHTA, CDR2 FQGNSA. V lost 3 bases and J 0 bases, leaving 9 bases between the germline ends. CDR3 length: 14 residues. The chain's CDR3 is CASSFLTGSYEQYF. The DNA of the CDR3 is TGTGCCAGCAGCTTCCTGACAGGCTCCTACGAGCAGTACTTC.

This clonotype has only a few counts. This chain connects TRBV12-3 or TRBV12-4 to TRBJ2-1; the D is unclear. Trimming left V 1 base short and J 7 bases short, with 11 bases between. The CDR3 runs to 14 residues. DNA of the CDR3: TGTGCCAGCAGTTTAGACAGAAGACTTAATGAGCAGTTCTTC. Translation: CASSLDRRLNEQFF.

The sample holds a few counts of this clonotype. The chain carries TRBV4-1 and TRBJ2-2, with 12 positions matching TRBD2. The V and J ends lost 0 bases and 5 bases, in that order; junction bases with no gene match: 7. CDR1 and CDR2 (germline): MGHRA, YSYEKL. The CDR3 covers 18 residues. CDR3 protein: CASSQDSLAGGLTGELFF. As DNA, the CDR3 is TGCGCCAGCAGCCAAGATTCCCTAGCGGGGGGGCTGACCGGGGAGCTGTTTTTT.

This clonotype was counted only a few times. The DNA of the CDR3 is TGTGCCAGCAGTTTCGGGGACAGGGTAACCGGCAACTATGGCTACACCTTC. Translated: CASSFGDRVTGNYGYTF. The rearrangement links TRBV12-3 or TRBV12-4 to TRBJ1-2; 9 nucleotides match TRBD1. V lost 3 bases, J lost 2 bases, and 10 bases stayed unmatched. This CDR3 is 17 amino acids long.

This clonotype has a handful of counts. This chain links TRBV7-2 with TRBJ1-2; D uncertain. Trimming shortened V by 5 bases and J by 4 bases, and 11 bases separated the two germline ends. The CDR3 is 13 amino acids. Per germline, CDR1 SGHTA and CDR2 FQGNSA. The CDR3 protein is CASSPPNVYGYTF. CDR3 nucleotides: TGTGCCAGCAGCCCTCCCAACGTCTATGGCTACACCTTC.

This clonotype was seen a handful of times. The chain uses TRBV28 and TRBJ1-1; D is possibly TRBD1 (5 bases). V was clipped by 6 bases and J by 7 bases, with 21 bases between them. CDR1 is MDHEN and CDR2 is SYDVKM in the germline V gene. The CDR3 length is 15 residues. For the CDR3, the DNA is TGTGCCAGCAGGCCCCCCGGGGCAGAAAACTATGAAGCTTTCTTT. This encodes CASRPPGAENYEAFF.

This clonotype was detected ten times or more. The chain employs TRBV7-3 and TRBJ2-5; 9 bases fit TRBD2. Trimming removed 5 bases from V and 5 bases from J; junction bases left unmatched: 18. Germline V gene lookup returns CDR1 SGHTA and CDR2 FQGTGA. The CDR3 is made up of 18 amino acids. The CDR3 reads CASSPAGSGGPGRETQYF. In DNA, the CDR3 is TGTGCCAGCAGCCCGGCGGGAAGCGGGGGGCCAGGTCGGGAGACCCAGTACTTC.

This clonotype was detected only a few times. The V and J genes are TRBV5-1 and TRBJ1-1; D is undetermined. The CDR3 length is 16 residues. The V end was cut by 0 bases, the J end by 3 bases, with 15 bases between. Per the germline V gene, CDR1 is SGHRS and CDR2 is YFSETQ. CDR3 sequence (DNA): TGCGCCAGCAGCTTGGGTGGGGTCGGATTGGACACTGAAGCTTTCTTT. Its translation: CASSLGGVGLDTEAFF. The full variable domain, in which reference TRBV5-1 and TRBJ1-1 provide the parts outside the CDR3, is KAGVTQTPRYLIKTRGQQVTLSCSPISGHRSVSWYQQTPGQGLQFLFEYFSETQRNKGNFPGRFSGRQFSNSRSEMNVSTLELGDSALYLCASSLGGVGLDTEAFFGQGTRLTVV.

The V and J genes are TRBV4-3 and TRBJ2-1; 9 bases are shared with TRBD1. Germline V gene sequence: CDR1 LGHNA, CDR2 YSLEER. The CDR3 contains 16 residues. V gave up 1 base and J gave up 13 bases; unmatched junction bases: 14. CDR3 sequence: CASSQVPTGGFPPQFF. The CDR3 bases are TGCGCCAGCAGCCAAGTCCCGACAGGGGGTTTCCCACCTCAGTTCTTC.

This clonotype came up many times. CDR3: CASSLSSRDQPQHF. CDR3 coding DNA: TGTGCCAGCAGTTTAAGTAGTAGGGATCAGCCCCAGCATTTT. The chain has TRBV12-3 or TRBV12-4 and TRBJ1-5; the D is unclear. V lost 2 bases and J 5 bases, leaving 10 bases between the germline ends. This CDR3 region has 14 residues.

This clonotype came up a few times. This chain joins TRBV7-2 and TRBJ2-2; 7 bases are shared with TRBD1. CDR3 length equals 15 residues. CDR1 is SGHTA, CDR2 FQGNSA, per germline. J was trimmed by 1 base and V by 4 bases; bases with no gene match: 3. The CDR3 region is CASSSRQGNTGELFF. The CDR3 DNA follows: TGTGCCAGCAGCTCCCGACAGGGGAACACCGGGGAGCTGTTTTTT. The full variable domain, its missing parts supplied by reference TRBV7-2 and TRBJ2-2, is GAGVSQSPSNKVTEKGKDVELRCDPISGHTALYWYRQSLGQGLEFLIYFQGNSAPDKSGLPSDRFSAERTGGSVSTLTIQRTQQEDSAVYLCASSSRQGNTGELFFGEGSRLTVL.

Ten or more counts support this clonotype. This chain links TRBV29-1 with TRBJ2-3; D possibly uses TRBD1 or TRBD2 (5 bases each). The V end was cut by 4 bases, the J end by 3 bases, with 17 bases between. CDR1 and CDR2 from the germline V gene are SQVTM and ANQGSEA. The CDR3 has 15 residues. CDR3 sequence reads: CSVVGKGSGTDTQYF. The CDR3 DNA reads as TGCAGCGTTGTAGGGAAGGGGTCGGGGACAGATACGCAGTATTTT.

CDR3 amino acids: CASSEARAGYNEQFF. The CDR3 DNA sequence: TGTGCCAGCAGTGAAGCACGGGCCGGGTACAATGAGCAGTTCTTC. The chain uses TRBV2 and TRBJ2-1; unclear D gene. The germline gives CDR1 SNHLY, CDR2 FYNNEI. This CDR3 is built from 15 residues. V shed 0 bases and J shed 4 bases, with 10 bases lying between them.

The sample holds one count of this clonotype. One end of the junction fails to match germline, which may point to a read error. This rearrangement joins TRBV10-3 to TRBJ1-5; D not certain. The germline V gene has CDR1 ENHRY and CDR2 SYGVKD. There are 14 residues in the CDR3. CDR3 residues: CAISEVQLNQTQHF. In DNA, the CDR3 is TGTGCCATCAGTGAGGTACAGCTCAATCAGACCCAGCATTTT.

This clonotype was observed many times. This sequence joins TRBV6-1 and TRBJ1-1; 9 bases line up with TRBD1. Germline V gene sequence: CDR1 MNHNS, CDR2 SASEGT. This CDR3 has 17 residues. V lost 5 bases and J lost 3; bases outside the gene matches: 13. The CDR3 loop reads CASSRTGVPPGDTEAFF. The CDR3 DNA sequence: TGTGCCAGCAGTCGGACAGGGGTCCCTCCTGGTGACACTGAAGCTTTCTTT.

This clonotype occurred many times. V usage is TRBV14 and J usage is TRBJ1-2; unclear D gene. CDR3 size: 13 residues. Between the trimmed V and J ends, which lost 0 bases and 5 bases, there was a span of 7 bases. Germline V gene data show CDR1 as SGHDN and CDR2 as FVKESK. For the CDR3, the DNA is TGTGCCAGCAGCCAAGATCAACAGTATGGCTACACCTTC. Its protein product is CASSQDQQYGYTF.

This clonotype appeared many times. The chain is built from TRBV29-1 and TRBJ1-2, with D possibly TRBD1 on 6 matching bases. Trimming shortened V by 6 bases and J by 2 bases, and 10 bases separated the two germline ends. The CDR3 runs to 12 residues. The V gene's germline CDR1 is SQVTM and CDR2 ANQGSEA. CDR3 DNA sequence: TGCAGCGTAAGACAGGACAACTATGGCTACACCTTC. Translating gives CSVRQDNYGYTF.

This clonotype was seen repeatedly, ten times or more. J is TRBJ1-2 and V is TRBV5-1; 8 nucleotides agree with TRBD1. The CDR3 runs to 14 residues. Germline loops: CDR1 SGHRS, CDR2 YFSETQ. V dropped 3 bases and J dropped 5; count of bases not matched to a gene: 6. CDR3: CASSYAGQEYGYTF. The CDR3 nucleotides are TGCGCCAGCAGCTACGCGGGACAGGAGTATGGCTACACCTTC.

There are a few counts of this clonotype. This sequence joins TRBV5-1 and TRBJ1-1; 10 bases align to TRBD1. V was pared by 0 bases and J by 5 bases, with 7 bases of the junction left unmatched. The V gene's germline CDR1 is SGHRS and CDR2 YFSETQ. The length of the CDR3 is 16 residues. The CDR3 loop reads CASSLASWTGGTEAFF. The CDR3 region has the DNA TGCGCCAGCAGCTTGGCCTCATGGACAGGGGGAACTGAAGCTTTCTTT.

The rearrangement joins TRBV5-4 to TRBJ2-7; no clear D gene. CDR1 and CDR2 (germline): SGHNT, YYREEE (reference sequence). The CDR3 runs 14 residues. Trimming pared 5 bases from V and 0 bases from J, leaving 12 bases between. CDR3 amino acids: CASSPGLNSYEQYF. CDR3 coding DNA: TGTGCCAGCAGTCCCGGGCTTAACTCCTACGAGCAGTACTTC. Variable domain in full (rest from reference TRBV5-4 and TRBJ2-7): ETGVTQSPTHLIKTRGQQVTLRCSSQSGHNTVSWYQQALGQGPQFIFQYYREEENGRGNFPPRFSGLQFPNYSSELNVNALELDDSALYLCASSPGLNSYEQYFGPGTRLTVT.

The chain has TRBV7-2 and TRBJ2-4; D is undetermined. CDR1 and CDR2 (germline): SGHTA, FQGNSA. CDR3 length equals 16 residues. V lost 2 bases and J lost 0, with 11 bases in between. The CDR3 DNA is TGTGCCAGCAGCTTAATCGGGCAGGTAGCCAAAAACATTCAGTACTTC. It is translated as CASSLIGQVAKNIQYF.

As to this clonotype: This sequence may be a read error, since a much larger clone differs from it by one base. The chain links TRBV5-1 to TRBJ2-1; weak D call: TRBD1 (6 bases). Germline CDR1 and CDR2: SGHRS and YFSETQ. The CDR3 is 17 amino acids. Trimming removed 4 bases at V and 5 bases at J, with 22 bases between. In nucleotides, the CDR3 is TGCGCCAGCAGCCCGGCGTACAGGGCCCAGTGGGACAATGAGCAGTTCTTC. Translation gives CASSPAYRAQWDNEQFF.

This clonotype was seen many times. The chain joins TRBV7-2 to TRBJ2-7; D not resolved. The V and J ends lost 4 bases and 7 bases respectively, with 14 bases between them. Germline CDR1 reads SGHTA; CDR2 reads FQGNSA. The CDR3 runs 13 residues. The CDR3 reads CASSSLVGSEQYV. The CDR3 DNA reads TGTGCCAGCAGCTCCCTGGTGGGTTCTGAGCAGTACGTC.